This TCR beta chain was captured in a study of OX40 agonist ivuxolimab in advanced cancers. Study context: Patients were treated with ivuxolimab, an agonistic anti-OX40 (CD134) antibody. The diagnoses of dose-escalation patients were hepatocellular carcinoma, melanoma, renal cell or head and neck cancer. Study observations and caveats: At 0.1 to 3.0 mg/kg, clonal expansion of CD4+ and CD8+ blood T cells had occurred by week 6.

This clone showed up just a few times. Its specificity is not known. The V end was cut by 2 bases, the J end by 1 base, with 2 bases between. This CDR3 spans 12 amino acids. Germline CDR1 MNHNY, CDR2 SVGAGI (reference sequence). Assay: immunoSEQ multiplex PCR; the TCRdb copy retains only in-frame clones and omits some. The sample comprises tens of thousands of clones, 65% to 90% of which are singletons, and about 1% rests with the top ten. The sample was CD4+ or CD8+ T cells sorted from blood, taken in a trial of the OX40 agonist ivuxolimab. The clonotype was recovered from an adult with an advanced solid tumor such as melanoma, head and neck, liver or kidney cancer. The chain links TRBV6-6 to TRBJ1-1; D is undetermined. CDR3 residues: CASSYPNTEAFF. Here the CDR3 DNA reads TGTGCCAGCAGTTACCCGAACACTGAAGCTTTCTTT.